This T cell receptor beta chain was identified during a study of a mutant IDH1 vaccine in newly diagnosed glioma. At the level of the study: Patients were started on vaccination 4-6 weeks after radiotherapy alone, or with temozolomide cycles. Those enrolled had earlier been treated with radiotherapy, temozolomide, or both, mostly both. General study results and limits: Shifts in the top peripheral T cell clonotypes seemed unrelated to pseudoprogression.

Generated by immunoSEQ multiplex PCR, the TCRdb table keeps only in-frame clones and is missing some. The sample yields about 31,000 clones, roughly 77% seen once. Time point noted: week 35, safety follow-up. Each dose of the vaccine consisted of 300 ug of mutant IDH1 20-mer peptide, with topical imiquimod. Scheduled for weeks 1, 3, 5, 7, 11, 15, 19 and 23, eight vaccinations were given to patients. The CDR3 consists of 15 residues. The germline V gene encodes CDR1 SGHDT and CDR2 YYEEEE. Trimming cost V 0 bases and J 4 bases, with 10 bases left between them. As concerns this clone: Its specificity is not known.

The TCR was taken from a man aged 25 to 40 with glioma. This material consisted of PBMCs, taken from a glioma patient whose treatment included an IDH1 peptide vaccine. The chain couples TRBV5-6 to TRBJ2-2; D gene unclear. In nucleotides, the CDR3 is TGTGCCAGCAGCTTGGAACAGATACTCACCGGGGAGCTGTTTTTT. This codes for CASSLEQILTGELFF. The full variable domain, its missing parts supplied by reference TRBV5-6 and TRBJ2-2, is DAGVTQSPTHLIKTRGQQVTLRCSPKSGHDTVSWYQQALGQGPQFIFQYYEEEERQRGNFPDRFSGHQFPNYSSELNVNALLLGDSALYLCASSLEQILTGELFFGEGSRLTVL.